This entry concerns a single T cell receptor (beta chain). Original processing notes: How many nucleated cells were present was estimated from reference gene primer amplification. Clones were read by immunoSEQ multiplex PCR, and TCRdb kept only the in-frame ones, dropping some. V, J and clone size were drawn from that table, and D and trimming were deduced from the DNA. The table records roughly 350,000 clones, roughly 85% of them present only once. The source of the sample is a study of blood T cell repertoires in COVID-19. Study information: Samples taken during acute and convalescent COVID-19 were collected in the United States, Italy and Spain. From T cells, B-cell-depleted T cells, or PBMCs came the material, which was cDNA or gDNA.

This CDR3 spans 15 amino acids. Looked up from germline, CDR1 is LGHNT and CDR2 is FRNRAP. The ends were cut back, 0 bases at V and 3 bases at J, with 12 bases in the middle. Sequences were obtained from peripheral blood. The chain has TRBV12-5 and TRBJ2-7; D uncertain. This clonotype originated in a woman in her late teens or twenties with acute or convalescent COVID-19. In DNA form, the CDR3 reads TGTGCTAGTGGTTTGGTTTATCCGCCTAGCTACGAGCAGTACTTC. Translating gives CASGLVYPPSYEQYF.